Detailed here is one T cell receptor beta chain. As processed by the authors: Amplification with reference gene primers provided the estimates of nucleated cell counts. Clones were sequenced by immunoSEQ multiplex PCR, and TCRdb holds only the in-frame ones, with some missing. The D gene and trimming were derived from the DNA, and the V and J assignments and clone size from that table. The sample has 310,000 or so clones; roughly 87% are singletons. The sample originates from a study of blood T cell repertoires in COVID-19. Looking at the study overall: The origin of the acute and convalescent COVID-19 samples was the United States, Italy and Spain.

V was pared by 11 bases and J by 5 bases, with 19 bases of the junction left unmatched. CDR1 is LGHNA, CDR2 YSLEER, per germline. The CDR3 consists of 18 residues. This clonotype was obtained from a man aged 30 to 45 with COVID-19, enrolled during active disease. Sequenced sample: peripheral blood. This chain links TRBV4-3 with TRBJ2-3; 13 nucleotides agree with TRBD2. The CDR3 protein is CAEGLAGVWARRKDTQYF. CDR3 nucleotides: TGCGCCGAAGGACTAGCGGGAGTTTGGGCGCGGAGAAAAGATACGCAGTATTTT.